Following are 20 T cell receptor beta chains from one sample sequenced in a study of a mutant IDH1 vaccine in newly diagnosed glioma. These TCRs are of unknown antigen specificity. Noted time point: week 11, during vaccination. The investigators gave 300 ug of mutant IDH1 20-mer peptide in each vaccine dose, together with topical imiquimod. Assay used: immunoSEQ multiplex PCR; TCRdb lists only in-frame clones, some missing. The profile shows roughly 57,000 clones, around 89% of them singletons. The source material was PBMCs, sampled from a glioma patient whose treatment included an IDH1 peptide vaccine. These TCRs come from a man aged 35-49 years with glioma.

The chain joins TRBV5-1 to TRBJ1-6; D is perhaps TRBD1 (5 bases). The CDR3 sequence is 16 residues long. Deletions cut 4 bases from V and 5 bases from J, with 16 bases between. In germline, CDR1 is SGHRS, CDR2 YFSETQ. CDR3 bases: TGCGCCAGCAGCCTGCAAGGGGTCGGGGATAATTCACCCCTCCACTTT. It codes for CASSLQGVGDNSPLHF. Complete variable domain (other parts from reference TRBV5-1 and TRBJ1-6): KAGVTQTPRYLIKTRGQQVTLSCSPISGHRSVSWYQQTPGQGLQFLFEYFSETQRNKGNFPGRFSGRQFSNSRSEMNVSTLELGDSALYLCASSLQGVGDNSPLHFGNGTRLTVT.

This clone was recorded a few times. This rearrangement joins TRBV2 to TRBJ1-1; a possible D gene is TRBD1 (5 bases). V was clipped by 3 bases and J by 5 bases, with 13 bases between them. The germline V gene encodes CDR1 SNHLY and CDR2 FYNNEI. The CDR3 has 14 residues. CDR3 DNA: TGTGCCAGCAGTGATCATGGCAGGGCAACTGAAGCTTTCTTT. This sequence encodes CASSDHGRATEAFF.

The chain is built from TRBV5-8 and TRBJ2-1; D remains unclear. Between the trimmed V and J ends, which lost 4 bases and 6 bases, there was a span of 11 bases. CDR1 is SGHTS, CDR2 YDEGEE, per germline. This CDR3 is built from 13 residues. The CDR3 DNA follows: TGTGCCAGCAGCCCTATCTACCGCAATGAGCAGTTCTTC. Translating it yields CASSPIYRNEQFF.

This rearrangement joins TRBV28 to TRBJ2-5, with a tentative D call TRBD1 (6 bases). Trimming took off 2 bases at V and 2 bases at J, with 12 bases between the two ends. The CDR3 contains 15 residues. Per the germline V gene, CDR1 is MDHEN and CDR2 is SYDVKM. The CDR3 region is CASSLPGQLQETQYF. The CDR3 region has the DNA TGTGCCAGCAGTTTACCGGGACAATTACAAGAGACCCAGTACTTC.

This sequence joins TRBV7-2 and TRBJ1-3, with D perhaps TRBD1 (6 bases). CDR3 size: 17 residues. The germline CDR1 and CDR2 sequences are SGHTA and FQGNSA. Trimming removed 4 bases at V and 4 bases at J, with 20 bases between. For the CDR3, the DNA is TGTGCCAGCAGCTGGTCGGGGACGGGGGCAAGAGGAAACACCATATATTTT. Protein product: CASSWSGTGARGNTIYF.

This chain connects TRBV7-6 to TRBJ1-1; unclear D gene. In germline, CDR1 is SGHVS, CDR2 FNYEAQ. V shed 4 bases and J shed 4 bases, with 10 bases lying between them. This CDR3 region has 13 residues. CDR3 residues: CASSSGRSTEAFF. DNA of the CDR3: TGTGCCAGCAGCTCCGGACGGAGCACTGAAGCTTTCTTT.

This chain uses TRBV28 with TRBJ1-3; D gene uncertain. With 3 bases removed from V and 1 base from J, the gap between germline ends came to 10 bases. The CDR3 consists of 15 residues. Germline V gene lookup returns CDR1 MDHEN and CDR2 SYDVKM. CDR3 sequence (DNA): TGTGCCAGCAGTTTGCCCCGCGGATCTGGAAACACCATATATTTT. Amino acid sequence: CASSLPRGSGNTIYF.

In its sample, this clone was seen once. This chain links TRBV29-1 with TRBJ2-3; TRBD2 is a possible D gene (6 bases). The CDR3 is made up of 14 amino acids. The germline V gene encodes CDR1 SQVTM and CDR2 ANQGSEA. Trimming removed 5 bases from V and 0 bases from J, with 12 bases in between. CDR3 sequence reads: CSVLLAFSTDTQYF. CDR3 coding DNA: TGCAGCGTTTTACTAGCTTTTAGCACAGATACGCAGTATTTT.

In its sample, this clone was seen once. The chain is built from TRBV9 and TRBJ2-1; D gene ambiguous. The V gene lost 4 bases and the J gene lost 0 bases, with 8 bases spanning the gap. Germline values: CDR1 SGDLS, CDR2 YYNGEE. The CDR3 is 14 residues long. The CDR3 loop is CASSISSSYNEQFF. CDR3 DNA sequence: TGTGCCAGCAGCATCTCGAGCTCCTACAATGAGCAGTTCTTC.

The genes are TRBV7-9 and TRBJ2-5; TRBD1 aligns across 9 bases. V gave up 0 bases and J gave up 3 bases; unmatched junction bases: 5. CDR3 length: 16 amino acids. CDR1 SEHNR and CDR2 FQNEAQ come from the germline V gene (reference sequence). The CDR3 DNA follows: TGTGCCAGCAGCTTAGCGCCGGGGACAGGGAAAGAGACCCAGTACTTC. It codes for CASSLAPGTGKETQYF. The full variable domain, rest sourced from reference TRBV7-9 and TRBJ2-5, is DTGVSQNPRHKITKRGQNVTFRCDPISEHNRLYWYRQTLGQGPEFLTYFQNEAQLEKSRLLSDRFSAERPKGSFSTLEIQRTEQGDSAMYLCASSLAPGTGKETQYFGPGTRLLVL.

The chain couples TRBV10-1 to TRBJ2-7, with D perhaps TRBD1 (5 bases). The CDR3 spans 16 residues. Germline V CDR1 and CDR2: WNHNN, SYGVQD (reference sequence). Trimming cost V 0 bases and J 3 bases, with 15 bases left between them. The CDR3 nucleotides are TGCGCCAGCAGTGAGTCGAGGCAGGGCCCGTTCTACGAGCAGTACGTC. As protein: CASSESRQGPFYEQYV.

This chain joins TRBV7-2 and TRBJ2-3, with D possibly being TRBD2 (6 bases). Germline CDR1 SGHTA, CDR2 FQGNSA. Trimming shortened V by 1 base and J by 2 bases, and 10 bases separated the two germline ends. The CDR3 extends over 15 amino acids. The DNA for the CDR3 is TGTGCCAGCAGCTTAGAGGCGGGGCACACAGATACGCAGTATTTT. Amino acid sequence: CASSLEAGHTDTQYF.

The chain couples TRBV28 to TRBJ1-5, with D tentatively TRBD1 (5 bases). The CDR3 contains 17 residues. Trimming removed 5 bases at V and 0 bases at J, with 17 bases between. In germline, CDR1 is MDHEN, CDR2 SYDVKM. The CDR3 sequence: CASSRRGTVNSNQPQHF. The CDR3, as DNA: TGTGCCAGCAGTAGACGCGGGACGGTTAATAGCAATCAGCCCCAGCATTTT.

The chain combines TRBV27 with TRBJ2-3; D gene uncertain. The CDR3 sequence is 14 residues long. CDR1 is MNHEY and CDR2 is SMNVEV in the germline V gene (reference sequence). V shed 5 bases and J shed 4 bases, with 13 bases lying between them. The CDR3 DNA reads TGTGCCAGCAGTCCATTTTTTAACCCAGATACGCAGTATTTT. Its protein is CASSPFFNPDTQYF.

CDR3 in DNA: TGTGCCAGTAGTATATCCCGGACGGGCAATGAGCAGTTCTTC. Translating gives CASSISRTGNEQFF. J is TRBJ2-1 and V is TRBV19, with D unclear. Germline V gene sequence: CDR1 LNHDA, CDR2 SQIVND (reference sequence). Trimming stripped 2 bases from V and 6 bases from J, with 11 bases between. This CDR3 is 14 amino acids long.

Comments on this clone: At the DNA level, this CDR3 is encoded by other sequences in the same sample as well. V and J are TRBV19 and TRBJ2-5, with D unresolved. The CDR3 runs 13 residues. V was trimmed by 4 bases and J by 5 bases, leaving 11 bases between them. The V gene's germline CDR1 is LNHDA and CDR2 SQIVND (reference sequence). CDR3: CASSNSGWETQYF. CDR3 bases: TGTGCCAGTAGTAATAGTGGGTGGGAGACCCAGTACTTC.

The V and J genes are TRBV19 and TRBJ2-1; D gene unclear. The germline V gene has CDR1 LNHDA and CDR2 SQIVND (reference sequence). CDR3 length: 15 amino acids. V was trimmed by 5 bases and J by 4 bases, leaving 15 bases between them. The CDR3 DNA is TGTGCCAGTAGTCCCCGCCGGACCAATTACAATGAGCAGTTCTTC. Translating gives CASSPRRTNYNEQFF.

The J gene is TRBJ2-1, the V gene TRBV5-4; no clear D gene. Trimming removed 4 bases from V and 0 bases from J, with 14 bases in between. The CDR3 runs to 16 residues. Germline V lookup: CDR1 SGHNT, CDR2 YYREEE (reference sequence). The CDR3 coding sequence is TGTGCCAGCAGCCCCGCGGCCTCCTTCTCCTACAATGAGCAGTTCTTC. Protein product: CASSPAASFSYNEQFF.

The gene calls are TRBV15 and TRBJ2-2, with TRBD2 as a possible D gene (5 bases). This CDR3 contains 14 residues. V was cut by 1 base and J by 7 bases, with 10 bases left in between. Germline lookup yields CDR1 LNHNV and CDR2 YYDKDF (reference sequence). For the CDR3, the DNA is TGTGCCACCAGCAGAGGAGGGATGGGCGGGGAGCTGTTTTTT. Translating gives CATSRGGMGGELFF.

The chain employs TRBV11-2 and TRBJ2-1; 11 bases are a match to TRBD2. This CDR3 is built from 16 residues. From germline, CDR1 is SGHAT and CDR2 FQNNGV. V trimming: 5 bases; J trimming: 4 bases; junction bases outside the gene matches: 7. The CDR3 DNA sequence: TGTGCCAGCAGCCCTCCGGGACTAGCGGAATACAATGAGCAGTTCTTC. Translated: CASSPPGLAEYNEQFF.